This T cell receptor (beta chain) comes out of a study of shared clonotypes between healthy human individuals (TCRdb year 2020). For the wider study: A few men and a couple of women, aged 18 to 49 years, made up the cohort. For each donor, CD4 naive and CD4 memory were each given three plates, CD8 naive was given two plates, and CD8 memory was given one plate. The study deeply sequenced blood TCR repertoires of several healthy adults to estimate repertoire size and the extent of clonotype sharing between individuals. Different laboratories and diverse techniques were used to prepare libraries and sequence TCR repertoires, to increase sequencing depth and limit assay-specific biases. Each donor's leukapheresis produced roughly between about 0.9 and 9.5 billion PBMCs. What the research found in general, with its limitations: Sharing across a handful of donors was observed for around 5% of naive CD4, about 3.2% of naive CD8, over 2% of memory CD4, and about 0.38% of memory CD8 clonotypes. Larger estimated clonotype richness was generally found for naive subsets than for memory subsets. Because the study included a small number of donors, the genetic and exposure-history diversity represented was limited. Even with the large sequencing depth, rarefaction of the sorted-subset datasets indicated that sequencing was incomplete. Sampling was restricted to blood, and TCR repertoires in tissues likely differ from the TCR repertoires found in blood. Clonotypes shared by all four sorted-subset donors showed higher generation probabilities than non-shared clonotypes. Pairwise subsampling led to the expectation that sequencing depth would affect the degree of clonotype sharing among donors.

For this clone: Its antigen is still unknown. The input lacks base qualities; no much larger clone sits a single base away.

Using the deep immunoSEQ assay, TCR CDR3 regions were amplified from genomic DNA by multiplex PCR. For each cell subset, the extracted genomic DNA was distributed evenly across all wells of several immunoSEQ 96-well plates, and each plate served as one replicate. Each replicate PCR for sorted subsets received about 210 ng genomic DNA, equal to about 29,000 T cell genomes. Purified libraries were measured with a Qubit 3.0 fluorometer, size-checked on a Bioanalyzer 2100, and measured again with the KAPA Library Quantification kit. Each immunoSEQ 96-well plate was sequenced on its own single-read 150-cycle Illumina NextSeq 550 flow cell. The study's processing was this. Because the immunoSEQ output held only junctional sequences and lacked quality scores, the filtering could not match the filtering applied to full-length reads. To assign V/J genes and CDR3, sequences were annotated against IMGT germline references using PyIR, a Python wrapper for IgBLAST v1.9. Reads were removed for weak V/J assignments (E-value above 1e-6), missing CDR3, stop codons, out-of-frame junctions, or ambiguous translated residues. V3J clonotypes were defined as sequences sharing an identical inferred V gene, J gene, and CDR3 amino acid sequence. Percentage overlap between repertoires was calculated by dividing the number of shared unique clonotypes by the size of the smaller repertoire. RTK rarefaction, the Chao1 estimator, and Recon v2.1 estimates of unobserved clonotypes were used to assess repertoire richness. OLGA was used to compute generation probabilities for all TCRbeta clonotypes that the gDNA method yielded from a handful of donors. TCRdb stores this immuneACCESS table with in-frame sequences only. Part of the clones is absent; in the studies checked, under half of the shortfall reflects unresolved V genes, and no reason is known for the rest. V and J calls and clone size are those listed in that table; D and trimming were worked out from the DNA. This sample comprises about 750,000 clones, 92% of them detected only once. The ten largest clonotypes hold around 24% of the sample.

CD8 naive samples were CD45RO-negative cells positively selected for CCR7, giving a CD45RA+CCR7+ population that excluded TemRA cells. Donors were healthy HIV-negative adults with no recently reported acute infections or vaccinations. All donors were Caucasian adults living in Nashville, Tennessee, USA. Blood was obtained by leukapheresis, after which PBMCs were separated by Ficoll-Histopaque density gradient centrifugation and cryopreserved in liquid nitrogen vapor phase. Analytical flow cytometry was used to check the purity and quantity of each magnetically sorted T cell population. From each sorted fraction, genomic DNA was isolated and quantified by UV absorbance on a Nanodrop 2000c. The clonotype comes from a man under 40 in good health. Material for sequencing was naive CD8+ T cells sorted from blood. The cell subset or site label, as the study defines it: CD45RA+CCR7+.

The DNA is TGTGCCAGCAGCCGGACAGAAACAACTAATGAAAAACTGTTTTTT. Its amino acids are CASSRTETTNEKLFF. The rearranged segments are TRBV7-9 and TRBJ1-4, with TRBD1 perhaps the D gene, on 6 matching bases. Per the germline V gene (reference sequence), SEHNR is the CDR1 and FQNEAQ is the CDR2. Between the V and J ends, shortened by 5 bases and 0 bases respectively, the junction contains 10 bases. The CDR3 numbers 15 residues from cysteine through phenylalanine. Only the CDR3 part of the read is kept: 45 bases, read in frame from the first base.